This T cell receptor beta chain was documented in a study of cytomegalovirus exposure and HLA in healthy donors. Vbeta (60) and Jbeta (13) primers were used in the PCR. Profiling relied on immunoSEQ multiplex PCR, and the TCRdb table lists in-frame clones only, not all of them. The sample records 110,000 or so clones, over 75% being singletons. The germline V and J ends were trimmed by 2 bases and 9 bases, with 20 bases remaining between them. The CDR3 extends over 16 amino acids. Germline CDR1 MDHEN, CDR2 SYDVKM. Findings of the study overall: The analysis excluded some indistinguishable V segments, including TRBV6-2 and TRBV6-3. In a later analysis, V- and J-gene trimming of beta chains associated with a DCLRE1C missense variant, replicated independently. Associated with cytomegalovirus, according to the listing, were 164 TCR beta chains.

Note on this clone: No antigen is known for it.

This TCR came from a man aged 40-49 years in good health and CMV-seronegative. Sequencing used PBMCs. The chain is built from TRBV28 and TRBJ2-1, with D possibly being TRBD2 (5 bases). In nucleotides, the CDR3 is TGTGCCAGCAGTTTAGGAGCGGCCCTATTGAGTGGTGAGCAGTTCTTC. It yields the protein CASSLGAALLSGEQFF.